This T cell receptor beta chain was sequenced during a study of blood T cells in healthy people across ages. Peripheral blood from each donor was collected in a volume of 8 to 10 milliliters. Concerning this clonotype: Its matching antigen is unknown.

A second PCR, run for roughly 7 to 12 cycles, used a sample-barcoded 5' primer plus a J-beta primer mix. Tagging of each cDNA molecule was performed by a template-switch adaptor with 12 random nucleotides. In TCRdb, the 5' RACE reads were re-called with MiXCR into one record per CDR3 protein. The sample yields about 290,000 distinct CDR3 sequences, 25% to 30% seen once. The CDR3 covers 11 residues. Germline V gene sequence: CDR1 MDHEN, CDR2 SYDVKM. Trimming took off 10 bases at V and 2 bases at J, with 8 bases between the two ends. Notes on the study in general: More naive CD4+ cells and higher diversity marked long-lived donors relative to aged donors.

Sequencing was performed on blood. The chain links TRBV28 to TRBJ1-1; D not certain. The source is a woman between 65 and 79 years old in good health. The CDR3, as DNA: TGTGCCATCAAATCAAACACTGAAGCTTTCTTT. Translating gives CAIKSNTEAFF.